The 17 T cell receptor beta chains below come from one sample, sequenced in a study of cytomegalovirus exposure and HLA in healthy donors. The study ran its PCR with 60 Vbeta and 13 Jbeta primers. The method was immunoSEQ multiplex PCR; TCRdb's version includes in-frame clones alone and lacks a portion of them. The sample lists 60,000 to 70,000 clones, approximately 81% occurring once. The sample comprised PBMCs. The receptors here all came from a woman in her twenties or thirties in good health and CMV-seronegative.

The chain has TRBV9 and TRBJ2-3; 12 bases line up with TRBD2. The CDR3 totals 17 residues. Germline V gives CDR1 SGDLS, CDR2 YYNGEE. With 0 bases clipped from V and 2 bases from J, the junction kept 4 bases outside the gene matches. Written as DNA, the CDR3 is TGTGCCAGCAGCGTAGAAGGACTAGCGGGATTCACAGATACGCAGTATTTT. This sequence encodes CASSVEGLAGFTDTQYF. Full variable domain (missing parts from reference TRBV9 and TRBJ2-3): DSGVTQTPKHLITATGQRVTLRCSPRSGDLSVYWYQQSLDQGLQFLIQYYNGEERAKGNILERFSAQQFPDLHSELNLSSLELGDSALYFCASSVEGLAGFTDTQYFGPGTRLTVL.

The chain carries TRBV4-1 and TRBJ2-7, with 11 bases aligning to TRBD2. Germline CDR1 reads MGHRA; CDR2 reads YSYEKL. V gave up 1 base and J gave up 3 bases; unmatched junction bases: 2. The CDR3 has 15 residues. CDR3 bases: TGCGCCAGCAGCCAAGGACTAGCGGGGTACTACGAGCAGTACTTC. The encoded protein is CASSQGLAGYYEQYF.

CDR3 loop: CASSLTSGQETQYF. The DNA for the CDR3 is TGTGCCAGCAGCTTGACTAGCGGCCAAGAGACCCAGTACTTC. This chain joins TRBV13 and TRBJ2-5, with 9 nucleotides matching TRBD2. The CDR3 contains 14 residues. J was trimmed by 1 base and V by 3 bases; bases with no gene match: 0. Looked up from germline, CDR1 is PRHDT and CDR2 is FYEKMQ (reference sequence).

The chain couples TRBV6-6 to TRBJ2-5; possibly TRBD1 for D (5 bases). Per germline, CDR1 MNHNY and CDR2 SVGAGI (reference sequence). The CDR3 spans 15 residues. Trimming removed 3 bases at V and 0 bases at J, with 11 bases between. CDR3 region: CASSYLRQNQETQYF. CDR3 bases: TGTGCCAGCAGTTATCTTCGACAGAACCAAGAGACCCAGTACTTC.

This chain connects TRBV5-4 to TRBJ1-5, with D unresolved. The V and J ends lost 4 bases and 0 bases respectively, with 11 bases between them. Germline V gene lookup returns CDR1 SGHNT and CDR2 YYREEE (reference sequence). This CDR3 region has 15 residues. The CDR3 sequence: CASSPDSGSNQPQHF. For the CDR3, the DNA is TGTGCCAGCAGCCCGGACTCCGGTAGCAATCAGCCCCAGCATTTT.

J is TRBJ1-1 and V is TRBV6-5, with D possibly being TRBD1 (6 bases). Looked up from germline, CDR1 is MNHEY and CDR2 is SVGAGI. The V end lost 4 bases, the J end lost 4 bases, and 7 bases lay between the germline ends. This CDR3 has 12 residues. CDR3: CASSLGATEAFF. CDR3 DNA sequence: TGTGCCAGCAGTTTGGGGGCCACTGAAGCTTTCTTT.

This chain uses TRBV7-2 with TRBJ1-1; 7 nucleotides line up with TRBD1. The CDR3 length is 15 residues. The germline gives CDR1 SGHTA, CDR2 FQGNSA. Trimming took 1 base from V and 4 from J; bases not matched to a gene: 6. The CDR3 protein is CASSLVSRGTTEAFF. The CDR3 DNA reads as TGTGCCAGCAGCTTAGTATCCAGGGGGACCACTGAAGCTTTCTTT.

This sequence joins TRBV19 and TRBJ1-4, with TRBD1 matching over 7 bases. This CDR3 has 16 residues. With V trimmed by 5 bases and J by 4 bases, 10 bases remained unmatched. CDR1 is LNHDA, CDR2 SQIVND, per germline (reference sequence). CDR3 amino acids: CASSPRDRENNEKLFF. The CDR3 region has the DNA TGTGCCAGTAGTCCCCGTGACAGGGAGAATAATGAAAAACTGTTTTTT.

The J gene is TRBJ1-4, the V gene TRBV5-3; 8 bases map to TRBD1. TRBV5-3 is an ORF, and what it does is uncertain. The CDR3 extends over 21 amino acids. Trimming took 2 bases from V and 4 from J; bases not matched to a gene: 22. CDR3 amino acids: CARSFGGQGALYFGGNEKLFF. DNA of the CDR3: TGTGCCAGAAGCTTTGGGGGTCAGGGGGCCCTATACTTCGGGGGTAATGAAAAACTGTTTTTT.

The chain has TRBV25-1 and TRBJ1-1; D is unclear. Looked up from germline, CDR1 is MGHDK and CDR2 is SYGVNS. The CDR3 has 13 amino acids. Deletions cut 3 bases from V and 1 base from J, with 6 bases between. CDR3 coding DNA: TGTGCCAGCAGTGACAGGCCGAACACTGAAGCTTTCTTT. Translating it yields CASSDRPNTEAFF.

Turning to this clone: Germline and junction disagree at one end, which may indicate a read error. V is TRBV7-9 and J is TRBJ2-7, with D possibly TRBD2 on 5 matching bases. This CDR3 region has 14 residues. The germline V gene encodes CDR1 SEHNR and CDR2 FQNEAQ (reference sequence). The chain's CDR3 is CSSSSSGYSYEQYF. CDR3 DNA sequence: TGTTCCAGCAGCTCCTCGGGATACTCCTACGAGCAGTACTTC.

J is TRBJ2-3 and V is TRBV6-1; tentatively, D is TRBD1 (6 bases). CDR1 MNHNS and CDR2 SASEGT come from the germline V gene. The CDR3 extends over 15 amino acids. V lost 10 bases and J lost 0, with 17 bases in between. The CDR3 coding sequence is TGTGCCACAGGGGAGCAGGGCACTAGCACAGATACGCAGTATTTT. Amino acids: CATGEQGTSTDTQYF.

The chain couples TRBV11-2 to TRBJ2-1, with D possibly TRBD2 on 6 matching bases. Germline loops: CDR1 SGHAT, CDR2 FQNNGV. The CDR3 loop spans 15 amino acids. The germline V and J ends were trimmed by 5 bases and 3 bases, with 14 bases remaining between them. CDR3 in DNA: TGTGCCAGCAGCCCCTTGGCGGGGCTCTACAATGAGCAGTTCTTC. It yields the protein CASSPLAGLYNEQFF.

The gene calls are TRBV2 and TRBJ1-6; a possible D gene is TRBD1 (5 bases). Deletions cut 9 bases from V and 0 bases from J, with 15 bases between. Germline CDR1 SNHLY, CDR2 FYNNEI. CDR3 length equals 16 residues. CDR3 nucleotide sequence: TGTGCCAGTCAACCGGGGACTAGCTCCTATAATTCACCCCTCCACTTT. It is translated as CASQPGTSSYNSPLHF.

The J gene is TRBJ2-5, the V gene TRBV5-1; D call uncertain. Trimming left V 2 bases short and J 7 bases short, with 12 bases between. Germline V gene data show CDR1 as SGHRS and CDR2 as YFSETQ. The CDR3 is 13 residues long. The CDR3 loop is CASSFYGPGTQYF. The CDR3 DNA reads TGCGCCAGCAGCTTTTACGGCCCGGGGACCCAGTACTTC.

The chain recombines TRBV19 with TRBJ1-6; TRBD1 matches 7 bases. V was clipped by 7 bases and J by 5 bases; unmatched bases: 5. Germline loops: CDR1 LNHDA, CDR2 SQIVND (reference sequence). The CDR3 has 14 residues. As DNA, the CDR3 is TGTGCCAGTAACAGGGGCGACCATAATTCACCCCTCCACTTT. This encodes CASNRGDHNSPLHF.

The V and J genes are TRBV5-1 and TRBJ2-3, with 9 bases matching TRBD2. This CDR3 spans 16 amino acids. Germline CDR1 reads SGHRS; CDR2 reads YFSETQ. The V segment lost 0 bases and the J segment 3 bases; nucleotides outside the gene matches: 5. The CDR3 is CASSLDGGGATDTQYF. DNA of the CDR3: TGCGCCAGCAGCTTGGATGGCGGGGGGGCAACAGATACGCAGTATTTT. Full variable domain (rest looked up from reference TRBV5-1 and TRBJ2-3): KAGVTQTPRYLIKTRGQQVTLSCSPISGHRSVSWYQQTPGQGLQFLFEYFSETQRNKGNFPGRFSGRQFSNSRSEMNVSTLELGDSALYLCASSLDGGGATDTQYFGPGTRLTVL.